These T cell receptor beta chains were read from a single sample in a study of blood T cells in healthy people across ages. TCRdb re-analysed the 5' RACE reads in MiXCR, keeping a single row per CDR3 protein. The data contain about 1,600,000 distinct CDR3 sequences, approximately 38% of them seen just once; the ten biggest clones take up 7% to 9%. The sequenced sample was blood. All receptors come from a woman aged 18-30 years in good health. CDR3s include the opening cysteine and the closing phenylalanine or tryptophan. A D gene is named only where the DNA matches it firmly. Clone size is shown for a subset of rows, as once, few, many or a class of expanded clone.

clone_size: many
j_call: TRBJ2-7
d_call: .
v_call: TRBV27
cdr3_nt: TGTGCCAGCAGTTTACTTACAGGGAACGAGCAGTACTTC
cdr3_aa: CASSLLTGNEQYF

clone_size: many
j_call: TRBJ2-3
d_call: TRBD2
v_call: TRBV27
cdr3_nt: TGCGCCAGCAGCCTACTAGCGGGGGTTCCAGATACGCAGTATTTT
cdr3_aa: CASSLLAGVPDTQYF

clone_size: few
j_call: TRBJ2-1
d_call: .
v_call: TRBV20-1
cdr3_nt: TGCAGTGCTAGAGATGGGGGCCGGTACAATGAGCAGTTCTTC
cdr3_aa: CSARDGGRYNEQFF

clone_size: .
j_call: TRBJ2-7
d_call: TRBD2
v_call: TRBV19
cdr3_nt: TGTGCCAGTAGTATAGACCGGGAGGGCTACAATGAGCAGTACTTC
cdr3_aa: CASSIDREGYNEQYF

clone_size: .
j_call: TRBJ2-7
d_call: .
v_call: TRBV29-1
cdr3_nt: TGCAGCGTCGGTGACGCATCCTACGAGCAGTACTTC
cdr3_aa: CSVGDASYEQYF

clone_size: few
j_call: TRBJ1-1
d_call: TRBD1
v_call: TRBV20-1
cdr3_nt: TGCAGTGCTAGTCCCCGACAGGGAAACACTGAAGCTTTCTTT
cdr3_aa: CSASPRQGNTEAFF

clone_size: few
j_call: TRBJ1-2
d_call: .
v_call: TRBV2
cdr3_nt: TGTGCCAGCAGTGAAGCGTCTGCGAGCTATGGCTACACCTTC
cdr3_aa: CASSEASASYGYTF

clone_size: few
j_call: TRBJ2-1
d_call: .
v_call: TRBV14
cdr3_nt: TGTGCCAGCAGCTCCGGACTGGGCCGCTACAATGAGCAGTTCTTC
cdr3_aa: CASSSGLGRYNEQFF

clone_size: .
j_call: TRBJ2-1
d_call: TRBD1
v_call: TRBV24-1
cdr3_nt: TGTGCCACCAGCAGCGACAGGGTTTCCAATGAGCAGTTCTTC
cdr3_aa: CATSSDRVSNEQFF

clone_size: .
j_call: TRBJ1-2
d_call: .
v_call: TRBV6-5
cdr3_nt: TGTGCCAGCAGTTACTCGAGCGGGGGAGAGGGCTATGGCTACACCTTC
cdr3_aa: CASSYSSGGEGYGYTF

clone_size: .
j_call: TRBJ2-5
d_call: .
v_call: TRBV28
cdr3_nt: TGTGCCAGCAGTTTCTCAGGGAAGGTAGAGACCCAGTACTTC
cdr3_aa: CASSFSGKVETQYF

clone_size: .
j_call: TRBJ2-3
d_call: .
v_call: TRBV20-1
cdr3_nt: TGCAGTGCGGACGGAAGGGGGGCAGATGCGCAGTATTTT
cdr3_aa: CSADGRGADAQYF

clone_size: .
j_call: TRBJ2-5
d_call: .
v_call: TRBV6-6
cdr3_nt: TGTGCCAGCAGTTACTCGGTTACCAGCTCCTACGGGCAGTACTTC
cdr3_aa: CASSYSVTSSYGQYF

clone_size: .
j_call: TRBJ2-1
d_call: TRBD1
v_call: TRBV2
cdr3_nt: TGTGCCAGCAGCCGACCGGGACAGTCCTACGAGCAGTTCTTC
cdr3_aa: CASSRPGQSYEQFF

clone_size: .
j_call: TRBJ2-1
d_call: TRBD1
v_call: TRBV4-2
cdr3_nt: TGTGCCAGCAGCCAAGCCGGGGACAGCCTGACCTACGAGCAGTTCTTC
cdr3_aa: CASSQAGDSLTYEQFF

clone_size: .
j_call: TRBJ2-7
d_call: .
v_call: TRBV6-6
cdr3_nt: TGTGCCAGCAGTTACGGGGCGGTCGAGCAGTACTTC
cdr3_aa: CASSYGAVEQYF

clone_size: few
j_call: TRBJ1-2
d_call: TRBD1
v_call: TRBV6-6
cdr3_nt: TGTGCCAGCAGTACACCGGGGACAGGGAATGGCTACACCTTC
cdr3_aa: CASSTPGTGNGYTF

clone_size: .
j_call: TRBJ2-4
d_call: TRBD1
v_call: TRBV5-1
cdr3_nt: TGCGCCAGCAGCGAGGACAGGGCCCTCGGGCAGTACTTC
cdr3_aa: CASSEDRALGQYF

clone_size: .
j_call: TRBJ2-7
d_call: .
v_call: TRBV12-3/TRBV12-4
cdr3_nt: TGTGCCACGGGGCGCGGGGTCACCTACGAGCAGTACTTC
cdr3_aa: CATGRGVTYEQYF

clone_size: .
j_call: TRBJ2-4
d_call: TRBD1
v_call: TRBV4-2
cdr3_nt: TGTGCCAGCAGCCAAGATACGGACAGGGCGTTAGTTGGGCAGTACTTC
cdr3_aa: CASSQDTDRALVGQYF

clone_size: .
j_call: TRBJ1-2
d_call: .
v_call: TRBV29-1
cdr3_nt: TGCAGCGTTGTGGTGGGACGGGAATATGGCTACACCTTC
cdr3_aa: CSVVVGREYGYTF

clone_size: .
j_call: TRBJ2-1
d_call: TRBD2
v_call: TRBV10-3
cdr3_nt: TGTGCCATCACTCCTAGCGGGGGGTACAATGAGCAGTTCTTC
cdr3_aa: CAITPSGGYNEQFF

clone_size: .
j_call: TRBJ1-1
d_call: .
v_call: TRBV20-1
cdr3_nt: TGCAGTGCCAGAGATGCGGGTGGGGCCTTCGGGTTCACTGAAGCTTTCTTT
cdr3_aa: CSARDAGGAFGFTEAFF

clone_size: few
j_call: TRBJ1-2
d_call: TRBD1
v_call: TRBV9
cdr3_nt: TGTGCCAGCAGCGTAGAGGGGGCGCTCCCGTATGGCTACACCTTC
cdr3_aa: CASSVEGALPYGYTF